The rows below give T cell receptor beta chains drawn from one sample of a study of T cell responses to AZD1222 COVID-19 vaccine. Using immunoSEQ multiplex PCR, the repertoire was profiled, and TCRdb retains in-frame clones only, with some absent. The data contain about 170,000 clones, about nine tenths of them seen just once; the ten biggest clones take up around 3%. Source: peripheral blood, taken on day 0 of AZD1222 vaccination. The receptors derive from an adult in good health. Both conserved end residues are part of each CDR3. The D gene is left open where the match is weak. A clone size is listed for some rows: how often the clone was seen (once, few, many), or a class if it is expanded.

cdr3_aa: CASSFSGFGNYGYTF; cdr3_nt: TGTGCCAGCAGCTTCTCAGGGTTTGGGAACTATGGCTACACCTTC; j_call: TRBJ1-2; clone_size: NA; d_call: NA; v_call: TRBV7-6
cdr3_aa: CATSRDQRVNTEAFF; cdr3_nt: TGTGCCACCAGCAGAGATCAAAGAGTGAACACTGAAGCTTTCTTT; j_call: TRBJ1-1; clone_size: NA; d_call: NA; v_call: TRBV15
cdr3_aa: CASSLGFRQSARNEQFF; cdr3_nt: TGCGCCAGCAGCTTGGGGTTTCGACAGTCCGCCCGGAATGAGCAGTTCTTC; j_call: TRBJ2-1; clone_size: NA; d_call: NA; v_call: TRBV5-1
cdr3_aa: CATSPFDGRETQYF; cdr3_nt: TGTGCCACCAGCCCCTTCGACGGTCGGGAGACCCAGTACTTC; j_call: TRBJ2-5; clone_size: NA; d_call: NA; v_call: TRBV15
cdr3_aa: CASSAGHLQETQYF; cdr3_nt: TGTGCCAGCAGTGCGGGACACCTACAAGAGACCCAGTACTTC; j_call: TRBJ2-5; clone_size: NA; d_call: NA; v_call: TRBV2
cdr3_aa: CASSQAAGISYNEQFF; cdr3_nt: TGCGCCAGCAGCCAAGCAGCGGGGATTTCCTACAATGAGCAGTTCTTC; j_call: TRBJ2-1; clone_size: few; d_call: TRBD2; v_call: TRBV4-1
cdr3_aa: CATSSGQGEYEQYF; cdr3_nt: TGTGCCACCAGCAGCGGACAGGGGGAATACGAGCAGTACTTC; j_call: TRBJ2-7; clone_size: NA; d_call: TRBD1; v_call: TRBV15
cdr3_aa: CASSLMAGGLDTQYF; cdr3_nt: TGTGCCAGCAGCTTAATGGCGGGGGGGCTGGATACGCAGTATTTT; j_call: TRBJ2-3; clone_size: NA; d_call: TRBD2; v_call: TRBV11-2
cdr3_aa: CASSQETPGTQGEGYTF; cdr3_nt: TGTGCCAGCAGCCAAGAGACCCCCGGGACCCAAGGCGAGGGCTACACCTTC; j_call: TRBJ1-2; clone_size: NA; d_call: NA; v_call: TRBV3-1/TRBV3-2
cdr3_aa: CASIQNRGNTEAFF; cdr3_nt: TGTGCCAGCATACAAAACAGGGGTAACACTGAAGCTTTCTTT; j_call: TRBJ1-1; clone_size: once; d_call: TRBD1; v_call: TRBV27
cdr3_aa: CASSTGRPNEKLFF; cdr3_nt: TGTGCCAGCAGCACCGGGAGGCCTAATGAAAAACTGTTTTTT; j_call: TRBJ1-4; clone_size: NA; d_call: NA; v_call: TRBV9
cdr3_aa: CASSVATGVDSYEQYF; cdr3_nt: TGTGCCAGCAGCGTAGCCACCGGGGTCGACTCCTACGAGCAGTACTTC; j_call: TRBJ2-7; clone_size: NA; d_call: NA; v_call: TRBV9
cdr3_aa: CASSPQRGSGELFF; cdr3_nt: TGTGCCAGCAGCCCACAAAGGGGGTCCGGGGAGCTGTTTTTT; j_call: TRBJ2-2; clone_size: once; d_call: NA; v_call: TRBV7-3
cdr3_aa: CATSDPLGPLGYTF; cdr3_nt: TGTGCCACCAGTGACCCCTTGGGTCCTCTGGGCTACACCTTC; j_call: TRBJ1-2; clone_size: NA; d_call: NA; v_call: TRBV24-1
cdr3_aa: CASSVTGTSYTEAFF; cdr3_nt: TGTGCCAGCAGCGTAACCGGGACATCCTACACTGAAGCTTTCTTT; j_call: TRBJ1-1; clone_size: once; d_call: NA; v_call: TRBV9
cdr3_aa: CASSRYTSGKPYEQYF; cdr3_nt: TGTGCCAGCAGCCGATACACTAGCGGGAAGCCCTACGAGCAGTACTTC; j_call: TRBJ2-7; clone_size: NA; d_call: TRBD2; v_call: TRBV3-1/TRBV3-2
cdr3_aa: CASSATGGSAFF; cdr3_nt: TGTGCCAGCAGTGCGACAGGGGGCTCGGCTTTCTTT; j_call: TRBJ1-1; clone_size: NA; d_call: TRBD1; v_call: TRBV6-2/TRBV6-3
cdr3_aa: CASSPQGGGNTIYF; cdr3_nt: TGTGCCAGCTCACCCCAGGGGGGTGGAAACACCATATATTTT; j_call: TRBJ1-3; clone_size: NA; d_call: TRBD1; v_call: TRBV18
cdr3_aa: CASSPVISTGGNTDTQYF; cdr3_nt: TGTGCCAGCTCCCCCGTGATCTCAACCGGGGGCAACACAGATACGCAGTATTTT; j_call: TRBJ2-3; clone_size: NA; d_call: NA; v_call: TRBV21-1
cdr3_aa: CASSLAGDRGYGYTF; cdr3_nt: TGCGCCAGCAGCTTGGCTGGGGACAGGGGCTATGGCTACACCTTC; j_call: TRBJ1-2; clone_size: NA; d_call: TRBD1; v_call: TRBV5-1
cdr3_aa: CASSVAGVQETQYF; cdr3_nt: TGTGCCAGCAGCGTAGCAGGGGTTCAAGAGACCCAGTACTTC; j_call: TRBJ2-5; clone_size: NA; d_call: NA; v_call: TRBV9
cdr3_aa: CASSFSPLDRADEQFF; cdr3_nt: TGTGCCAGCAGTTTTTCCCCTTTGGACAGGGCCGATGAGCAGTTCTTC; j_call: TRBJ2-1; clone_size: NA; d_call: TRBD1; v_call: TRBV6-2/TRBV6-3
cdr3_aa: CASSFRGGVIAKNIQYF; cdr3_nt: TGTGCCAGCAGCTTTCGGGGGGGTGTGATAGCCAAAAACATTCAGTACTTC; j_call: TRBJ2-4; clone_size: NA; d_call: TRBD2; v_call: TRBV7-2
cdr3_aa: CATSDWGSGGYTGELFF; cdr3_nt: TGTGCCACCAGTGATTGGGGGTCAGGGGGCTACACCGGGGAGCTGTTTTTT; j_call: TRBJ2-2; clone_size: NA; d_call: TRBD1; v_call: TRBV24-1
cdr3_aa: CASSLAGGWGSDSTF; cdr3_nt: TGTGCCAGCAGCTTAGCGGGGGGATGGGGGTCGGATTCCACCTTC; j_call: TRBJ1-2; clone_size: NA; d_call: NA; v_call: TRBV7-2
cdr3_aa: CASSATGFSYEQYF; cdr3_nt: TGTGCCAGTAGTGCGACAGGGTTTAGTTACGAGCAGTACTTC; j_call: TRBJ2-7; clone_size: NA; d_call: TRBD1; v_call: TRBV19
cdr3_aa: CASRLTWDRSSIYGYTF; cdr3_nt: TGTGCCAGCAGACTAACATGGGACAGGAGCTCCATCTATGGCTACACCTTC; j_call: TRBJ1-2; clone_size: NA; d_call: TRBD1; v_call: TRBV27
cdr3_aa: CASSRDISYYEQYF; cdr3_nt: TGTGCCAGCAGCAGGGACATTTCTTACTACGAGCAGTACTTC; j_call: TRBJ2-7; clone_size: NA; d_call: NA; v_call: TRBV27
cdr3_aa: CASSQRDSSGNTIYF; cdr3_nt: TGTGCCAGCAGCCAAAGGGACAGCTCTGGAAACACCATATATTTT; j_call: TRBJ1-3; clone_size: few; d_call: TRBD1; v_call: TRBV3-1/TRBV3-2
cdr3_aa: CASSAEPITGELFF; cdr3_nt: TGTGCCAGCAGTGCAGAGCCGATCACCGGGGAGCTGTTTTTT; j_call: TRBJ2-2; clone_size: NA; d_call: NA; v_call: TRBV6-4
cdr3_aa: CASTYREVSNEQFF; cdr3_nt: TGTGCCAGCACCTACAGGGAGGTCAGCAATGAGCAGTTCTTC; j_call: TRBJ2-1; clone_size: NA; d_call: NA; v_call: TRBV11-1
cdr3_aa: CASRPGGVSYEQYF; cdr3_nt: TGTGCCAGCAGACCAGGGGGCGTTTCCTACGAGCAGTACTTC; j_call: TRBJ2-7; clone_size: NA; d_call: TRBD1; v_call: TRBV7-2
cdr3_aa: CASSLQSGNEKLFF; cdr3_nt: TGTGCCAGCAGCTTACAATCAGGGAACGAAAAACTGTTTTTT; j_call: TRBJ1-4; clone_size: NA; d_call: NA; v_call: TRBV7-9
cdr3_aa: CASSKGQDPGGEQFF; cdr3_nt: TGTGCCAGCAGTAAGGGACAGGACCCCGGTGGTGAGCAGTTCTTC; j_call: TRBJ2-1; clone_size: NA; d_call: TRBD1; v_call: TRBV6-6
cdr3_aa: CASTRVGNTIYF; cdr3_nt: TGTGCCAGCACCCGAGTAGGAAACACCATATATTTT; j_call: TRBJ1-3; clone_size: few; d_call: NA; v_call: TRBV7-3
cdr3_aa: CASSYSTARYEQYF; cdr3_nt: TGTGCCAGCAGTTACTCGACAGCTCGCTACGAGCAGTACTTC; j_call: TRBJ2-7; clone_size: NA; d_call: NA; v_call: TRBV6-5
cdr3_aa: CASSRGRDTEAFF; cdr3_nt: TGTGCCAGCAGTCGGGGGAGGGACACTGAAGCTTTCTTT; j_call: TRBJ1-1; clone_size: NA; d_call: NA; v_call: TRBV11-3
cdr3_aa: CASSLFGDSQREQFF; cdr3_nt: TGTGCCAGCAGTTTATTTGGGGACAGCCAACGCGAGCAGTTCTTC; j_call: TRBJ2-1; clone_size: NA; d_call: TRBD1; v_call: TRBV27
cdr3_aa: CASSLAAVNTEAFF; cdr3_nt: TGTGCCAGCAGCTTGGCCGCGGTGAACACTGAAGCTTTCTTT; j_call: TRBJ1-1; clone_size: NA; d_call: NA; v_call: TRBV7-3
cdr3_aa: CASSNRDTPNYGYTF; cdr3_nt: TGTGCCAGCAGCAACCGGGACACTCCTAACTATGGCTACACCTTC; j_call: TRBJ1-2; clone_size: NA; d_call: NA; v_call: TRBV6-2/TRBV6-3
cdr3_aa: CASSWGADNEQFF; cdr3_nt: TGTGCCAGCAGCTGGGGGGCAGACAATGAGCAGTTCTTC; j_call: TRBJ2-1; clone_size: NA; d_call: NA; v_call: TRBV5-4
cdr3_aa: CASSLAAGLMNTEAFF; cdr3_nt: TGTGCCAGCAGCTTAGCGGCAGGGTTGATGAACACTGAAGCTTTCTTT; j_call: TRBJ1-1; clone_size: NA; d_call: NA; v_call: TRBV7-9
cdr3_aa: CASSEAGRSSYEQYF; cdr3_nt: TGTGCCAGCAGTGAAGCGGGGAGGAGCTCCTACGAGCAGTACTTC; j_call: TRBJ2-7; clone_size: NA; d_call: NA; v_call: TRBV6-1
cdr3_aa: CASSPTDRGAEAFF; cdr3_nt: TGTGCCAGCAGTCCCACCGACAGGGGCGCTGAAGCTTTCTTT; j_call: TRBJ1-1; clone_size: NA; d_call: TRBD1; v_call: TRBV6-4
cdr3_aa: CAWGGQSNQPQHF; cdr3_nt: TGTGCCTGGGGGGGACAGAGTAATCAGCCCCAGCATTTT; j_call: TRBJ1-5; clone_size: NA; d_call: TRBD1; v_call: TRBV30
cdr3_aa: CASSLGAGPSEYF; cdr3_nt: TGTGCCAGCAGCCTCGGAGCGGGGCCTTCCGAGTACTTC; j_call: TRBJ2-5; clone_size: NA; d_call: TRBD2; v_call: TRBV11-1
cdr3_aa: CASSYPTGTDYEQYF; cdr3_nt: TGTGCCAGCAGTTACCCGACCGGGACAGACTACGAGCAGTACTTC; j_call: TRBJ2-7; clone_size: NA; d_call: TRBD1; v_call: TRBV6-2/TRBV6-3
cdr3_aa: CASSLPGQGWDTIYF; cdr3_nt: TGTGCCAGCAGCTTACCAGGACAGGGTTGGGACACCATATATTTT; j_call: TRBJ1-3; clone_size: NA; d_call: TRBD1; v_call: TRBV7-8
cdr3_aa: CASSQVKGGQPHTGELFF; cdr3_nt: TGTGCCAGCAGCCAAGTAAAAGGCGGGCAGCCACACACCGGGGAGCTGTTTTTT; j_call: TRBJ2-2; clone_size: NA; d_call: NA; v_call: TRBV4-2
cdr3_aa: CASSQGQRYTGELFF; cdr3_nt: TGTGCCAGCAGCCAAGGGCAACGGTACACCGGGGAGCTGTTTTTT; j_call: TRBJ2-2; clone_size: NA; d_call: NA; v_call: TRBV3-1/TRBV3-2
cdr3_aa: CASSLYKHGRYGYTF; cdr3_nt: TGTGCCAGCAGCTTATATAAACACGGCCGGTATGGCTACACCTTC; j_call: TRBJ1-2; clone_size: NA; d_call: NA; v_call: TRBV7-2
cdr3_aa: CASSYRTGRSYEQYF; cdr3_nt: TGTGCCAGCAGCTACCGGACAGGGAGATCCTACGAGCAGTACTTC; j_call: TRBJ2-7; clone_size: NA; d_call: TRBD1; v_call: TRBV11-3
cdr3_aa: CASSYRGNSPLHF; cdr3_nt: TGTGCCAGCAGTTACCGGGGTAATTCACCCCTCCACTTT; j_call: TRBJ1-6; clone_size: NA; d_call: NA; v_call: TRBV6-2/TRBV6-3
cdr3_aa: CASSSPPYEQYF; cdr3_nt: TGTGCCAGCAGCTCCCCCCCCTACGAGCAGTACTTC; j_call: TRBJ2-7; clone_size: NA; d_call: NA; v_call: TRBV7-2
cdr3_aa: CASSYFDKPTEAFF; cdr3_nt: TGTGCCAGCAGTTACTTTGATAAGCCTACTGAAGCTTTCTTT; j_call: TRBJ1-1; clone_size: once; d_call: NA; v_call: TRBV6-5
cdr3_aa: CASSLSPSNEKLFF; cdr3_nt: TGCGCCAGCAGCTTGTCACCGTCGAATGAAAAACTGTTTTTT; j_call: TRBJ1-4; clone_size: few; d_call: NA; v_call: TRBV5-1
cdr3_aa: CASSLLSSSGGYTF; cdr3_nt: TGTGCCAGCAGCCTTCTATCTAGTTCGGGTGGCTACACCTTC; j_call: TRBJ1-2; clone_size: NA; d_call: NA; v_call: TRBV6-5
cdr3_aa: CASSQERTSGYEQYF; cdr3_nt: TGCGCCAGCAGCCAAGAACGAACTAGCGGCTACGAGCAGTACTTC; j_call: TRBJ2-7; clone_size: NA; d_call: TRBD2; v_call: TRBV4-3